The 18 T cell receptor beta chains below come from one sample, sequenced in a study of blood T cell repertoires in COVID-19. Sequencing used immunoSEQ multiplex PCR; TCRdb keeps in-frame clones, though not all of them. This sample yields more than 110,000 clones, of which around 80% are seen a single time; approximately 9.5% belongs to the top ten. The specimen sequenced was peripheral blood. The receptors derive from a woman older than 75 in a cohort sampled during active or convalescent COVID-19.

The chain employs TRBV4-2 and TRBJ1-3; D is perhaps TRBD1 (6 bases). The CDR3 extends over 17 amino acids. The ends were cut back, 5 bases at V and 1 base at J, with 18 bases in the middle. The germline V gene encodes CDR1 LGHNA and CDR2 YNFKEQ. The CDR3 sequence: CASSLQPTGQSGNTIYF. The CDR3 DNA is TGTGCCAGCAGCTTACAACCGACGGGACAATCTGGAAACACCATATATTTT.

V usage is TRBV13 and J usage is TRBJ1-3; 7 bases line up with TRBD1. CDR1 and CDR2 (germline): PRHDT, FYEKMQ (reference sequence). J lost 0 bases, V lost 3 bases, and 8 bases had no gene match. This CDR3 comprises 17 residues. CDR3 loop: CASSFSGGQYSGNTIYF. Here the CDR3 DNA reads TGTGCCAGCAGCTTCTCAGGGGGACAGTACTCTGGAAACACCATATATTTT.

The V call is TRBV3-1 (or the pseudogene TRBV3-2), the J call TRBJ2-7; TRBD2 aligns across 8 bases. Germline CDR1 is LGHDT and CDR2 is YNNKEL (reference sequence). This CDR3 is built from 19 residues. The trim removed 6 bases at V and 4 bases at J, leaving 23 bases unmatched. The CDR3 sequence is CASSPLSLAGLPTRYEQYF. The CDR3 DNA reads TGTGCCAGCAGTCCCCTCAGCCTAGCGGGCCTCCCCACTCGGTACGAGCAGTACTTC.

V gene TRBV24-1 combines with J gene TRBJ2-3; perhaps TRBD2 as D (5 bases). Per the germline V gene, CDR1 is KGHDR and CDR2 is SFDVKD. Trimming left V 3 bases short and J 4 bases short, with 16 bases between. The CDR3 is 16 residues long. CDR3: CATSDAGPRGSDTQYF. DNA of the CDR3: TGTGCCACCAGTGATGCTGGTCCTAGAGGGTCAGATACGCAGTATTTT.

The chain employs TRBV6-2 or TRBV6-3 and TRBJ2-3, with a tentative D call TRBD2 (6 bases). Germline CDR1 reads MNHEY; CDR2 reads SVGEGT. V was pared by 5 bases and J by 4 bases, with 7 bases between. The CDR3 spans 12 residues. The CDR3 DNA follows: TGTGCCAGCAGTAGACTAGCAGATACGCAGTATTTT. This sequence encodes CASSRLADTQYF.

The gene calls are TRBV20-1 and TRBJ2-1, with 10 bases identical to TRBD2. V lost 3 bases and J lost 0; bases outside the gene matches: 8. The CDR3 is 17 residues long. Germline CDR1 reads DFQATT; CDR2 reads SNEGSKA (reference sequence). The CDR3 coding sequence is TGCAGTGCTAGTGAGCGGGGGGGCCTAAGCTCCTACAATGAGCAGTTCTTC. Encoded protein: CSASERGGLSSYNEQFF.

This chain joins TRBV5-6 and TRBJ1-1; tentatively, D is TRBD1 (6 bases). The ends were cut back, 1 base at V and 4 bases at J, with 11 bases in the middle. The V gene's germline CDR1 is SGHDT and CDR2 YYEEEE. The CDR3 has 14 amino acids. The CDR3 protein is CASSLWGPGTEAFF. CDR3 DNA sequence: TGTGCCAGCAGCTTGTGGGGGCCGGGCACTGAAGCTTTCTTT.

This clone was seen a single time. This chain links TRBV18 with TRBJ1-4; D is perhaps TRBD1 (5 bases). Germline V gene lookup returns CDR1 KGHSH and CDR2 LQKENI. This CDR3 comprises 14 residues. Trimming stripped 0 bases from V and 5 bases from J, with 7 bases between. The CDR3 reads CASSPPGLNEKLFF. The CDR3 DNA follows: TGTGCCAGCTCACCACCGGGGCTAAATGAAAAACTGTTTTTT.

The CDR3 spells CASSEQGNYGYTF. The CDR3 DNA reads TGTGCCAGCAGCGAACAGGGAAACTATGGCTACACCTTC. The chain joins TRBV5-6 to TRBJ1-2; possible D gene TRBD1, 6 bases. The germline CDR1 and CDR2 sequences are SGHDT and YYEEEE. The CDR3 length is 13 residues. The V and J ends lost 4 bases and 2 bases respectively, with 9 bases between them. Together with reference TRBV5-6 and TRBJ1-2, the CDR3 gives the full variable domain: DAGVTQSPTHLIKTRGQQVTLRCSPKSGHDTVSWYQQALGQGPQFIFQYYEEEERQRGNFPDRFSGHQFPNYSSELNVNALLLGDSALYLCASSEQGNYGYTFGSGTRLTVV.

The CDR3, as DNA: TGTGCCATCAGTGAGTCAGGGGGCACGAACACTGAAGCTTTCTTT. Residues: CAISESGGTNTEAFF. The V call is TRBV10-3, the J call TRBJ1-1; 7 bases line up with TRBD1. Per germline, CDR1 ENHRY and CDR2 SYGVKD. The CDR3 has 15 residues. J gave up 1 base and V 0 bases, and 2 bases lay outside the gene matches.

Of note for this clone: This CDR3 is also generated by other DNA sequences in the sample. In nucleotides, the CDR3 is TGTGCCAGCTCACCACCGGGACAGGGGGCCTTGGGGACCGGGGAGCTGTTTTTT. This translates into CASSPPGQGALGTGELFF. J is TRBJ2-2 and V is TRBV18, with TRBD1 identical over 12 bases. The CDR3 has 18 residues. V lost 0 bases to trimming and J lost 5 bases; unmatched junction nucleotides: 7. Germline CDR1 reads KGHSH; CDR2 reads LQKENI.

In this sample, this clone turned up once. V gene TRBV19 combines with J gene TRBJ2-3; no reliable D call. CDR3 size: 13 residues. Germline CDR1 is LNHDA and CDR2 is SQIVND (reference sequence). With 6 bases removed from V and 5 bases from J, the gap between germline ends came to 12 bases. CDR3 bases: TGTGCCAGTAGGGCGGAGTTAGGAGATACGCAGTATTTT. Protein product: CASRAELGDTQYF.

V is TRBV7-2 and J is TRBJ1-2, with 9 bases fitting TRBD1. Unmatched junction bases numbered 15, after V lost 6 bases and J lost 7 bases. CDR3 length: 16 amino acids. Germline CDR1 is SGHTA and CDR2 is FQGNSA. The CDR3 nucleotides are TGTGCCAGCAGGTCCTGGATTGGGACAGGGAGCGGTGGCTACACCTTC. Translated, it gives CASRSWIGTGSGGYTF. The variable domain in full, with the rest retrieved from reference TRBV7-2 and TRBJ1-2, is GAGVSQSPSNKVTEKGKDVELRCDPISGHTALYWYRQSLGQGLEFLIYFQGNSAPDKSGLPSDRFSAERTGGSVSTLTIQRTQQEDSAVYLCASRSWIGTGSGGYTFGSGTRLTVV.

V usage is TRBV19 and J usage is TRBJ2-1, with 9 nucleotides matching TRBD2. The germline V gene has CDR1 LNHDA and CDR2 SQIVND (reference sequence). Trimming took 2 bases from V and 0 from J; bases not matched to a gene: 14. This CDR3 spans 20 amino acids. DNA of the CDR3: TGTGCCAGTAGTATATCGCCGGGACTAGCTCTGTTTAGCTCCTACAATGAGCAGTTCTTC. This codes for CASSISPGLALFSSYNEQFF.

This clone showed up just once. The chain couples TRBV19 to TRBJ2-7; 8 bases fit TRBD1. V shed 4 bases, J shed 3 bases, and the junction held 14 bases outside the gene matches. In germline, CDR1 is LNHDA, CDR2 SQIVND (reference sequence). The CDR3 is made up of 17 amino acids. The CDR3 spells CASSNPRTGSKDYEQYF. CDR3 in DNA: TGTGCCAGTAGTAACCCCAGGACAGGGTCGAAGGACTACGAGCAGTACTTC.

This clone was detected only a few times. The chain recombines TRBV2 with TRBJ2-5; 12 nucleotides match TRBD2. The V segment lost 8 bases and the J segment 3 bases; nucleotides outside the gene matches: 4. Looked up from germline, CDR1 is SNHLY and CDR2 is FYNNEI. The CDR3 totals 14 residues. CDR3: CASRWTSGEETQYF. CDR3 DNA sequence: TGTGCCAGCCGATGGACTAGCGGGGAAGAGACCCAGTACTTC.

CDR3 DNA: TGTGCCAGTACCCCCTCGACGGCAGGGGATTTTGAAAAACTGTTTTTT. Translating it yields CASTPSTAGDFEKLFF. V and J are TRBV19 and TRBJ1-4, with a possible D match to TRBD1 (6 bases). This CDR3 comprises 16 residues. In germline, CDR1 is LNHDA, CDR2 SQIVND (reference sequence). V lost 7 bases and J 7 bases, leaving 22 bases between the germline ends. The variable domain in full, with the rest retrieved from reference TRBV19 and TRBJ1-4, is DGGITQSPKYLFRKEGQNVTLSCEQNLNHDAMYWYRQDPGQGLRLIYYSQIVNDFQKGDIAEGYSVSREKKESFPLTVTSAQKNPTAFYLCASTPSTAGDFEKLFFGSGTQLSVL.

The rearrangement joins TRBV7-2 to TRBJ2-2; TRBD2 is a possible D gene (6 bases). Germline CDR1 and CDR2: SGHTA and FQGNSA. Deletions cut 9 bases from V and 1 base from J, with 6 bases between. This CDR3 spans 12 amino acids. The DNA for the CDR3 is TGTGCCAGGGGGGGGAACACCGGGGAGCTGTTTTTT. Amino acids: CARGGNTGELFF.